The rows below give T cell receptor beta chains drawn from one sample of a study of blood T cells in healthy people across ages. Each CDR3 protein gets one entry after TCRdb re-called the 5' RACE reads with MiXCR. The sample lists over 950,000 distinct CDR3 sequences; less than 45% were seen once. Material: blood. These receptors all come from a man aged 18 to 35 in good health. Both conserved end residues are part of each CDR3. D genes are given only for firm matches. Some rows have no size entry. The others give once, few or many, or a class for an expanded clone.

clone_size d_call j_call v_call cdr3_nt cdr3_aa
. . TRBJ1-1 TRBV28 TGTGCCAGCAGTTTACAGCTCATGAACACTGAAGCTTTCTTT CASSLQLMNTEAFF
. TRBD2 TRBJ2-3 TRBV4-3 TGCGCCAGCAGCGTACGACTAGCGGGGGGACCCCCTAGCACAGATACGCAGTATTTT CASSVRLAGGPPSTDTQYF
. . TRBJ1-4 TRBV20-1 TGCAGTGCTGCTCAGGGGATTGGTAATGAAAAACTGTTTTTT CSAAQGIGNEKLFF
. . TRBJ1-2 TRBV12-3/TRBV12-4 TGTGCCAGCAGCCTTACTCACAGGGACATCTATGGCTACACCTTC CASSLTHRDIYGYTF
. . TRBJ2-1 TRBV3-1 TGTGCCAGCAGCCAACTGGGGGCGGTCAACGAGCAGTTCTTC CASSQLGAVNEQFF
few . TRBJ1-3 TRBV6-5 TGTGCCAGTCGCCCGGGCTCTGGAAACACCATATATTTT CASRPGSGNTIYF
few TRBD1 TRBJ1-5 TRBV20-1 TGCAGTGCTTCTCAAGGACAGGGTCTTAATCAGCCCCAGCATTTT CSASQGQGLNQPQHF
. TRBD2 TRBJ2-5 TRBV7-3 TGTGCCAGCAGCTTATCTGAGGGAGGGCAAGAGACCCAGTACTTC CASSLSEGGQETQYF
few . TRBJ1-2 TRBV12-3/TRBV12-4 TGTGCCAGCAGTCCATCGACAATGAGTGGCTACACCTTC CASSPSTMSGYTF
few . TRBJ2-2 TRBV24-1 TGTGCCACCAGTGGTGTAGGTAACACCGGGGAGCTGTTTTTT CATSGVGNTGELFF
once . TRBJ2-1 TRBV4-1 TGCGCCAGCAGGGTAGCGAGCTCCTACAATGAGCAGTTCTTC CASRVASSYNEQFF
. . TRBJ1-1 TRBV7-9 TGTGCCAGCAGCTTAGTTCAGGGCTCGGCTGAAGCTTTCTTT CASSLVQGSAEAFF
few . TRBJ1-5 TRBV28 TGTGCCAGCAGTTTAGGTAGGGGATTAGGACAGCCCCAGCATTTT CASSLGRGLGQPQHF
many . TRBJ2-7 TRBV10-3 TGTGCCATCAGTGCCGGCACCTACGAGCAGTACTTC CAISAGTYEQYF
. TRBD1 TRBJ1-1 TRBV5-6 TGTGCCAGCAGCTTGCAGGACAGGGAAGGTGAAGCTTTCTTT CASSLQDREGEAFF
few . TRBJ1-1 TRBV20-1 TGCAGTGCTATGGAACACATGAACACTGAAGCTTTCTTT CSAMEHMNTEAFF
. TRBD1 TRBJ1-4 TRBV7-2 TGTGCCAGCAGCCCCCAGGGGGATGAAAAACTGTTTTTT CASSPQGDEKLFF
once . TRBJ1-1 TRBV4-3 TGCGCCAGCAGCCCCTATGCTGACAGGAACACTGAAGCTTTCTTT CASSPYADRNTEAFF
once . TRBJ2-7 TRBV27 TGTGCCAGCAGTCTCGACGGACAGGAGGGTTCCTACGAGCAGTACTTC CASSLDGQEGSYEQYF
. . TRBJ2-1 TRBV11-1 TGTGCCAGCAGCTTAGTTTCGGGCCGTGTGCAGTTCTTC CASSLVSGRVQFF
few TRBD1 TRBJ1-1 TRBV20-1 TGCAGTGCTAGTAAGGGGGCAAGGAACACTGAAGCTTTCTTT CSASKGARNTEAFF
. TRBD1 TRBJ2-7 TRBV9 TGTGCCAGCAGTAGGACCGGGACAGGGAGCGTCTACGAGCAGTACTTC CASSRTGTGSVYEQYF
. . TRBJ2-2 TRBV5-1 TGCGCCAGCAAGACAGAGGACACCGGGGAGCTGTTTTTT CASKTEDTGELFF
. . TRBJ2-3 TRBV9 TGTGCCAGCAGCGCGAAATCATCAGGCACAGATACGCAGTATTTT CASSAKSSGTDTQYF
few . TRBJ2-7 TRBV12-3/TRBV12-4 TGTGCCAGCAGCCCTGGGAATGAGCAGTACTTC CASSPGNEQYF
. . TRBJ1-6 TRBV6-1 TGTGCCACCGCTCTACAGGGTCGTAATTCACCCCTCCACTTT CATALQGRNSPLHF
. TRBD1 TRBJ2-7 TRBV7-2 TGTGCCAGCAGCCGGACAGGGCTGGATCAGTACTTC CASSRTGLDQYF
few . TRBJ1-4 TRBV4-2 TGTGCCAGCAGCCACCCCGGGGTGGGAGAAAAACTGTTTTTT CASSHPGVGEKLFF
once . TRBJ1-4 TRBV10-3 TGTGCCATCAGTGAGTCGAACAGGGCTCTGTTTTTT CAISESNRALFF
. . TRBJ2-7 TRBV6-2/TRBV6-3 TGTGCCAGCAGGGGAGGAGGGGGCCACGAGCAGTACTTC CASRGGGGHEQYF
. TRBD1 TRBJ1-5 TRBV18 TGTGCCGGCTCCCAAACGGCAGGGGGGGATCAGCCCCAGCATTTT CAGSQTAGGDQPQHF
. . TRBJ1-1 TRBV6-6 TGTGCCAGCCGAGTGCAGGGAGGCACTGAAGCTTTCTTT CASRVQGGTEAFF
. . TRBJ1-1 TRBV12-3/TRBV12-4 TGTGCCAGCAGTTTAGGGTCAATGCCAGCTTTCTTT CASSLGSMPAFF
. TRBD2 TRBJ2-4 TRBV4-3 TGCGCCAGCAGCCAAGATGCCCTGGGTAGCGGGGGGGCTCCGGCCAAAAACATTCAGTACTTC CASSQDALGSGGAPAKNIQYF
. TRBD1 TRBJ2-7 TRBV20-1 TGCAGTGCTAGAACCCGGGACAGCTACGAGCAGTACTTC CSARTRDSYEQYF
. . TRBJ2-5 TRBV7-3 TGTGCCAGCAGCCTTAAAAGCGGAGGCCAAGAGACCCAGTACTTC CASSLKSGGQETQYF
. . TRBJ1-1 TRBV20-1 TGCAGTGCTCCGAGGGGGGCGAACACTGAAGCTTTCTTT CSAPRGANTEAFF
. TRBD2 TRBJ2-5 TRBV7-2 TGTGCCAGCAGCCCCGCTAGCGGTCTGTACCAAGAGACCCAGTACTTC CASSPASGLYQETQYF
. TRBD1 TRBJ2-3 TRBV5-1 TGCGCCAGCAGCTTAGTACAGGGGGCAACAGATACGCAGTATTTT CASSLVQGATDTQYF
many TRBD1 TRBJ2-3 TRBV10-3 TGTGCCATCAGGCGACAGGGGGCATCAGATACGCAGTATTTT CAIRRQGASDTQYF